This T cell receptor (beta chain) was captured by sequencing in a study of cytomegalovirus exposure and HLA in healthy donors. Study in general: In a previous analysis, 100 million to 140 million unique TCR beta sequences were found from some 180 million T cells.

The germline CDR1 and CDR2 sequences are SGHTA and FQGTGA. V dropped 1 base and J dropped 7; count of bases not matched to a gene: 2. The length of the CDR3 is 14 residues. The PCR used 60 Vbeta and 13 Jbeta primers. Method: immunoSEQ multiplex PCR; TCRdb's copy keeps in-frame clones and lacks some. The repertoire holds about 90,000 clones, with roughly 80% as singletons. The chain couples TRBV7-3 to TRBJ2-1, with 9 bases aligning to TRBD2. The clonotype originates from a woman in her 40s in good health and CMV-seropositive. The source material was PBMCs. CDR3 amino acids: CASSLSGRVNEQFF. The CDR3 nucleotides are TGTGCCAGCAGCTTAAGCGGGAGGGTAAATGAGCAGTTCTTC.